This record covers a single TCR beta chain. This clone occurred a few times. The target of this receptor is not known. No clone much larger than this one lies a single base away; base qualities are absent. The library was generated by PCR. The sample was run on an Illumina HiSeq 4000. High-throughput sequencing was used to profile the TCR beta-chain CDR3 region of each patient. For the original study's pipeline: Drawing on CDR3 differences between clinicopathological groups, the researchers built a classifier meant to tell apart patients with distant-metastatic papillary thyroid cancer. The Shannon index was used to assess repertoire diversity, and the Morisita-Horn index was used to assess tumor-blood repertoire similarity. TCRdb applied fastp at Q25 and MiXCR to the public reads, then kept only in-frame beta chains. These V and J calls derive from TCRdb rather than the authors' analysis. For this sample there are about 6,500 clones; 39% appear just once. The ten largest clones take up around 25% of the sample.

This sample stems from a study of metastatic and nonmetastatic thyroid tumors (dated by TCRdb to between 2020 and 2021). With respect to the entire study: For patients with malignant and with benign thyroid disease, the researchers compared repertoires between peripheral blood samples and tumor or nodule tissue samples. Overall study outcomes, separate from this receptor: In both blood and tumor samples, malignant tumors were reported to have significantly higher TCR beta diversity than benign nodules.

Before undergoing thyroid surgery, none of the patients had been given any kind of treatment. Using T-cell receptor beta sequencing, the study looked back at clinical samples from patients collected from 2012 to 2018. The CDR3 starts with the cysteine, ends with the phenylalanine, and has 15 residues. Solely the CDR3 DNA is kept, with 45 bases framed from the first base. CDR1 and CDR2 (LNHDA, SQIVND) derive from the germline V gene (reference sequence). Trimming costs V 3 bases and J 0 bases, and their ends lie 9 bases apart. This chain is built from TRBV19 and TRBJ1-5, with the D gene not confidently named. The clonotype was recovered from a female donor with papillary thyroid cancer or a benign thyroid nodule (not recorded which). Some clones in this sample may be carry-over from other donors' samples. Sequencing was done on a sample of tumor tissue. Read as DNA, the sequence is TGTGCCAGTAGTATTGGTACTCATAGCAATCAGCCCCAGCATTTT. The translation is CASSIGTHSNQPQHF.